This entry concerns a single TCR beta chain. The germline V gene has CDR1 MDHEN and CDR2 SYDVKM. This CDR3 contains 15 residues. Trimming shortened V by 2 bases and J by 0 bases, and 10 bases separated the two germline ends. This sample stems from a study of blood T cell repertoires in COVID-19. Assay used: immunoSEQ multiplex PCR; TCRdb lists only in-frame clones, some missing. This sample has 250,000 to 300,000 clones, with approximately 88% found just once. Across under 25 US areas, participants ranged in age from roughly 18 to 95 years. The TCR was taken from a woman aged 40-49 years who had recovered from COVID-19. Sequenced: PBMCs or T cells enriched from blood (not recorded which). The chain links TRBV28 to TRBJ1-1; D remains ambiguous. CDR3 protein: CASSLLVPLNTEAFF. In nucleotides, the CDR3 is TGTGCCAGCAGTTTACTAGTCCCTCTGAACACTGAAGCTTTCTTT.